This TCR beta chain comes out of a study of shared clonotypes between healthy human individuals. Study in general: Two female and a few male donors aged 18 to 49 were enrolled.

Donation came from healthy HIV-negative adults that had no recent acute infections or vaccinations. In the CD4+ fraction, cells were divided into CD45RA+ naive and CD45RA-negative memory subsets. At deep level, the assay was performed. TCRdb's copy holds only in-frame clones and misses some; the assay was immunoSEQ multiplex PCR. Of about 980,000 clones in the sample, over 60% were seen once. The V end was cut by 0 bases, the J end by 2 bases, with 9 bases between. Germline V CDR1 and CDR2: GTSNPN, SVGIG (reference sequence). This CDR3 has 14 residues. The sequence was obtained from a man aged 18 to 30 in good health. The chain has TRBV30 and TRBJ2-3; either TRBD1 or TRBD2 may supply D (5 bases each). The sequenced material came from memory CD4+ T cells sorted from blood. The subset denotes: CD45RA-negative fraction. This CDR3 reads CAWSVRGVTDTQYF. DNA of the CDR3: TGTGCCTGGAGTGTACGAGGGGTCACAGATACGCAGTATTTT.